One sample yielded the 31 T cell receptor beta chains listed below, sequenced in a study of blood T cell repertoires in COVID-19. TCRdb's table, derived via immunoSEQ multiplex PCR, lists solely in-frame clones and lacks some. The table includes about 180,000 clones, 70% to 90% detected once. The sequenced material came from peripheral blood. The origin of the receptors is a woman younger than 45 with acute or convalescent COVID-19.

The table lists this clone with a count of one. The chain employs TRBV7-2 and TRBJ2-1; 8 bases agree with TRBD1. V lost 5 bases, J lost 4 bases, and 7 bases stayed unmatched. The CDR3 consists of 15 residues. The germline CDR1 and CDR2 sequences are SGHTA and FQGNSA. The CDR3 bases are TGTGCCAGCAGCGAGCGACAGGGGTTTTACAATGAGCAGTTCTTC. It is translated as CASSERQGFYNEQFF.

The chain joins TRBV28 to TRBJ2-1; 11 bases line up with TRBD2. The V segment lost 8 bases and the J segment 6 bases; nucleotides outside the gene matches: 9. The CDR3 runs to 15 residues. CDR1 is MDHEN, CDR2 SYDVKM, per germline. CDR3 in DNA: TGTGCCAGCGGTGGGGGGACTAGCGGCCCCAATGAGCAGTTCTTC. Translated, it gives CASGGGTSGPNEQFF.

J is TRBJ1-4 and V is TRBV7-2; D not resolved. The germline CDR1 and CDR2 sequences are SGHTA and FQGNSA. Trimming left V 2 bases short and J 0 bases short, with 7 bases between. CDR3 size: 15 residues. The CDR3 loop is CASSLFQATNEKLFF. CDR3 DNA: TGTGCCAGCAGCTTATTTCAGGCAACTAATGAAAAACTGTTTTTT.

The chain has TRBV10-3 and TRBJ1-6; D unclear. Germline CDR1 reads ENHRY; CDR2 reads SYGVKD. V lost 6 bases and J 8 bases, leaving 14 bases between the germline ends. The CDR3 is 14 residues long. The CDR3 is CAISQTGRDSPLHF. The CDR3 DNA follows: TGTGCCATCAGCCAGACGGGGAGGGATTCACCCCTCCACTTT.

This chain links TRBV2 with TRBJ1-6; D not resolved. The CDR3 runs to 18 residues. CDR1 and CDR2 (germline): SNHLY, FYNNEI. Trimming took off 2 bases at V and 1 base at J, with 15 bases between the two ends. The CDR3 DNA sequence: TGTGCCAGCAGTGAATCTCCGGGAGATTCGTCCTATAATTCACCCCTCCACTTT. Translation: CASSESPGDSSYNSPLHF.

V and J are TRBV30 and TRBJ1-3, with no clear D. Trimming stripped 2 bases from V and 5 bases from J, with 10 bases between. CDR1 is GTSNPN and CDR2 is SVGIG in the germline V gene (reference sequence). This CDR3 has 13 residues. The CDR3 DNA follows: TGTGCCTGGAGTTTGGCAGTTAGAAACACCATATATTTT. Translating gives CAWSLAVRNTIYF.

The chain couples TRBV3-1 (or the pseudogene TRBV3-2) to TRBJ2-2; D remains ambiguous. The CDR3 has 17 amino acids. V lost 4 bases to trimming and J lost 0 bases, with 15 bases between them. The germline V gene encodes CDR1 LGHDT and CDR2 YNNKEL (reference sequence). CDR3 in DNA: TGTGCCAGCAGCCCTCACCCCCTCAGCGCGAACACCGGGGAGCTGTTTTTT. Protein product: CASSPHPLSANTGELFF.

The chain links TRBV19 to TRBJ2-2; D gene unclear. The CDR3 has 11 amino acids. V dropped 10 bases and J dropped 7 bases, with 10 bases sitting between them. The germline V gene encodes CDR1 LNHDA and CDR2 SQIVND (reference sequence). The CDR3 nucleotides read TGTGCCACGAACAAGATCGGGGAGCTGTTTTTT. This encodes CATNKIGELFF.

This chain uses TRBV5-1 with TRBJ2-7; 12 bases line up with TRBD2. This CDR3 is built from 18 residues. The V gene's germline CDR1 is SGHRS and CDR2 YFSETQ. V was pared by 3 bases and J by 6 bases, with 16 bases of the junction left unmatched. CDR3 in amino acids: CASSSGASGRASVSEQYF. In DNA, the CDR3 is TGCGCCAGCAGCTCTGGGGCTAGCGGGAGGGCGTCGGTTTCCGAGCAGTACTTC.

This sequence joins TRBV11-2 and TRBJ2-5, with 9 bases identical to TRBD2. CDR3 size: 16 residues. CDR1 and CDR2 (germline): SGHAT, FQNNGV. V was clipped by 4 bases and J by 5 bases; unmatched bases: 11. The CDR3 coding sequence is TGTGCCAGCAGCTCCCCTGTGGCGGGAGGGTTGGAGACCCAGTACTTC. This translates into CASSSPVAGGLETQYF. The full variable domain, rest sourced from reference TRBV11-2 and TRBJ2-5, is EAGVAQSPRYKIIEKRQSVAFWCNPISGHATLYWYQQILGQGPKLLIQFQNNGVVDDSQLPKDRFSAERLKGVDSTLKIQPAKLEDSAVYLCASSSPVAGGLETQYFGPGTRLLVL.

The rearrangement links TRBV5-4 to TRBJ2-1, with 9 bases fitting TRBD2. CDR1 is SGHNT and CDR2 is YYREEE in the germline V gene (reference sequence). The CDR3 extends over 15 amino acids. Trimming at V came to 9 bases and at J to 15 bases, leaving 22 bases not matched to a gene. The CDR3: CATGLFGGAGGPWFF. CDR3 bases: TGTGCCACCGGTCTTTTCGGGGGTGCGGGAGGGCCATGGTTCTTC. The entire variable domain, with the rest obtained from reference TRBV5-4 and TRBJ2-1, is as follows: ETGVTQSPTHLIKTRGQQVTLRCSSQSGHNTVSWYQQALGQGPQFIFQYYREEENGRGNFPPRFSGLQFPNYSSELNVNALELDDSALYLCATGLFGGAGGPWFFGPGTRLTVL.

V is TRBV30 and J is TRBJ2-5; maybe TRBD2 (6 bases). The CDR3 consists of 12 residues. Germline V lookup: CDR1 GTSNPN, CDR2 SVGIG (reference sequence). The DNA for the CDR3 is TGTGCTTCAACCGGACTATCGGAGACCCAGTACTTC. Translated, it gives CASTGLSETQYF.

The gene calls are TRBV2 and TRBJ1-4; D is ambiguous. CDR3 length equals 12 residues. The V gene lost 7 bases and the J gene lost 7 bases, with 10 bases spanning the gap. Germline V gene lookup returns CDR1 SNHLY and CDR2 FYNNEI. The CDR3 sequence is CASTQAFEKLFF. The CDR3 DNA is TGTGCCAGCACCCAGGCTTTTGAAAAACTGTTTTTT.

The chain has TRBV12-3 or TRBV12-4 and TRBJ2-7; TRBD2 might be the D (5 bases). This CDR3 region has 13 residues. V dropped 10 bases and J dropped 7 bases, with 20 bases sitting between them. CDR3 region: CATRGWERGEQYF. For the CDR3, the DNA is TGTGCCACCCGAGGTTGGGAGCGTGGTGAGCAGTACTTC.

V and J are TRBV5-4 and TRBJ1-2; 7 bases match TRBD1. Trimming cost V 4 bases and J 2 bases; bases outside gene matches: 8. Germline V gives CDR1 SGHNT, CDR2 YYREEE (reference sequence). This CDR3 is built from 15 residues. The CDR3 loop is CASSQDRALNYGYTF. CDR3 DNA: TGTGCCAGCAGCCAAGACAGGGCCTTAAACTATGGCTACACCTTC.

The CDR3 here is CASRRDPNTGELFF. The CDR3 region has the DNA TGTGCCAGCAGGCGGGATCCCAACACCGGGGAGCTGTTTTTT. The chain is built from TRBV9 and TRBJ2-2; D perhaps matches TRBD2 (6 bases). Germline lookup yields CDR1 SGDLS and CDR2 YYNGEE. The V end was cut by 5 bases, the J end by 2 bases, with 10 bases between. This CDR3 comprises 14 residues.

The chain links TRBV28 to TRBJ2-1; 9 bases are a match to TRBD2. CDR3 size: 15 residues. Losses at the gene ends were 6 bases for V and 5 bases for J; bases not matched to a gene: 8. Germline CDR1 is MDHEN and CDR2 is SYDVKM. The CDR3 bases are TGTGCCAGCAGAAAGGGGAGGACTAGCGACAATGAGCAGTTCTTC. Amino acid sequence: CASRKGRTSDNEQFF.

The chain carries TRBV30 and TRBJ2-3, with a weak D call TRBD2 (6 bases). V gave up 7 bases and J gave up 0 bases, with 14 bases separating them. The CDR3 runs to 14 residues. Germline V CDR1 and CDR2: GTSNPN, SVGIG (reference sequence). The DNA of the CDR3 is TGTGCCTCCACGTTAGGGACTAGCACAGATACGCAGTATTTT. Translated: CASTLGTSTDTQYF.

The table lists this clone with a few counts. The rearrangement joins TRBV16 to TRBJ1-2; a possible D gene is TRBD1 (5 bases). CDR1 is KGHSY and CDR2 is FQNENV in the germline V gene. CDR3 length equals 13 residues. The germline V and J ends were trimmed by 4 bases and 0 bases, with 6 bases remaining between them. The CDR3 protein is CASSPRANYGYTF. CDR3 DNA sequence: TGTGCCAGCAGCCCCAGGGCTAACTATGGCTACACCTTC.

The gene calls are TRBV11-3 and TRBJ1-1, with D perhaps TRBD1 (6 bases). There are 13 residues in the CDR3. Germline V gene lookup returns CDR1 SGHNT and CDR2 YENEEA. The ends were cut back, 0 bases at V and 9 bases at J, with 11 bases in the middle. CDR3 DNA sequence: TGTGCCAGCAGCTTAGAGGGGGCCACCCAAGCTTTCTTT. It translates to CASSLEGATQAFF.

The chain links TRBV6-6 to TRBJ1-4; 7 nucleotides match TRBD1. The CDR3 has 16 amino acids. Per germline, CDR1 MNHNY and CDR2 SVGAGI (reference sequence). The V gene end was trimmed by 0 bases and the J gene end by 5 bases; junction bases not matched to a gene: 6. As DNA, the CDR3 is TGTGCCAGCAGTTACTCGCACGTGACAGGGAATGAAAAACTGTTTTTT. It yields the protein CASSYSHVTGNEKLFF.

The chain combines TRBV10-2 with TRBJ1-1, with D tentatively TRBD1 (5 bases). This CDR3 comprises 12 residues. V lost 3 bases, J lost 10 bases, and 12 bases lay in between. Germline lookup yields CDR1 WSHSY and CDR2 SAAADI. For the CDR3, the DNA is TGCGCCAGCAGTGATAGCAGGGCTGGAGCTTTCTTT. Translation: CASSDSRAGAFF.

This chain joins TRBV5-6 and TRBJ1-1, with 8 nucleotides matching TRBD1. The CDR3 contains 12 residues. Germline lookup yields CDR1 SGHDT and CDR2 YYEEEE. With V trimmed by 4 bases and J by 10 bases, 6 bases remained unmatched. CDR3 sequence (DNA): TGTGCCAGCAGCCATCAGGGGGCGGGAGCTTTCTTT. Translating gives CASSHQGAGAFF.

The V gene is TRBV28, the J gene TRBJ1-2; TRBD1 matches at 9 bases. The CDR3 consists of 11 residues. Losses at the gene ends were 10 bases for V and 14 bases for J; bases not matched to a gene: 11. Germline lookup yields CDR1 MDHEN and CDR2 SYDVKM. In DNA, the CDR3 is TGTGCCACCGGACAGGGGATTATGGTAACCTTC. It codes for CATGQGIMVTF.

The chain is built from TRBV7-9 and TRBJ2-7, with a possible D match to TRBD2 (7 bases). Germline CDR1 is SEHNR and CDR2 is FQNEAQ (reference sequence). The ends were cut back, 3 bases at V and 6 bases at J, with 12 bases in the middle. This CDR3 has 13 residues. The CDR3 reads CASSFYREGEQYF. CDR3 coding DNA: TGTGCCAGCAGCTTTTACAGGGAGGGCGAGCAGTACTTC.

The V and J genes are TRBV7-2 and TRBJ1-5; TRBD1 agrees at 7 bases. Looked up from germline, CDR1 is SGHTA and CDR2 is FQGNSA. The junction had 6 bases not matched to a gene; V was cut back by 8 bases and J by 2 bases. The CDR3 length is 14 residues. The CDR3 is CASCDRAGNQPQHF. The CDR3 region has the DNA TGTGCCAGCTGCGACAGGGCGGGCAATCAGCCCCAGCATTTT. The whole variable domain, filled in from reference TRBV7-2 and TRBJ1-5, reads GAGVSQSPSNKVTEKGKDVELRCDPISGHTALYWYRQSLGQGLEFLIYFQGNSAPDKSGLPSDRFSAERTGGSVSTLTIQRTQQEDSAVYLCASCDRAGNQPQHFGDGTRLSIL.

V usage is TRBV2 and J usage is TRBJ2-3; TRBD1 is a possible D gene (5 bases). Trimming took off 7 bases at V and 5 bases at J, with 13 bases between the two ends. The CDR3 totals 13 residues. The germline V gene has CDR1 SNHLY and CDR2 FYNNEI. CDR3 residues: CASTRGFEDTQYF. DNA for the CDR3: TGTGCCAGCACAAGGGGCTTCGAAGATACGCAGTATTTT.

Comments on this clone: Its ends do not fully match the called genes, so a read error is possible. This chain joins TRBV7-7 and TRBJ2-1; possibly TRBD2 for D (7 bases). In germline, CDR1 is SSHAT, CDR2 FNYEAQ (reference sequence). The CDR3 runs to 17 residues. The CDR3 protein is CASSLRVGGDDRNEQFF. The CDR3 coding sequence is TGTGCTAGCAGCTTAAGAGTAGGGGGGGACGATCGCAATGAGCAGTTCTTC.

This clone was seen only a few times. The CDR3 bases are TGTGCCACCAGGAGGGCGGGCAATCAGCCCCAGCATTTT. Its protein is CATRRAGNQPQHF. The chain has TRBV15 and TRBJ1-5; no reliable D call. The CDR3 is made up of 13 amino acids. The V end was cut by 6 bases, the J end by 2 bases, with 8 bases between. Germline V gene lookup returns CDR1 LNHNV and CDR2 YYDKDF (reference sequence).

Details on this clone: Other nucleotide sequences in the sample specify the same CDR3. This chain connects TRBV2 to TRBJ1-2; D is unresolved. Germline CDR1 is SNHLY and CDR2 is FYNNEI. CDR3 length: 14 amino acids. Trimming removed 4 bases from V and 0 bases from J, with 9 bases in between. CDR3 loop: CASSVRGTNYGYTF. For the CDR3, the DNA is TGTGCCAGCAGTGTACGGGGTACTAACTATGGCTACACCTTC.

The chain combines TRBV9 with TRBJ2-1; 11 nucleotides agree with TRBD2. Looked up from germline, CDR1 is SGDLS and CDR2 is YYNGEE. The CDR3 totals 20 residues. V was clipped by 0 bases and J by 2 bases; unmatched bases: 13. CDR3 sequence reads: CASSVATSGGSLGTYNEQFF. The CDR3 nucleotides read TGTGCCAGCAGCGTAGCTACTAGCGGGGGTAGCTTGGGTACCTACAATGAGCAGTTCTTC.